Following are 7 T cell receptor beta chains from one sample sequenced in a study of T cell changes during pregnancy in multiple sclerosis. Assay: immunoSEQ multiplex PCR; the TCRdb copy retains only in-frame clones and omits some. The repertoire holds 70,000 to 80,000 clones, with 80% to 95% as singletons. The specimen comprised peripheral blood, sampled in the first trimester of pregnancy. The receptors here all came from a female donor with multiple sclerosis, enrolled in a pregnancy study.

The chain carries TRBV6-1 and TRBJ2-7, with 11 bases lining up with TRBD2. CDR3 length equals 16 residues. V shed 4 bases, J shed 3 bases, and the junction held 8 bases outside the gene matches. Germline V lookup: CDR1 MNHNS, CDR2 SASEGT. CDR3 DNA sequence: TGTGCCAGCAGTGGTGGACTAGCGGGTGCCTTCTACGAGCAGTACTTC. Translating gives CASSGGLAGAFYEQYF.

The chain is built from TRBV29-1 and TRBJ2-1, with TRBD2 identical over 12 bases. The CDR3 extends over 15 amino acids. Germline CDR1 and CDR2: SQVTM and ANQGSEA. V gave up 5 bases and J gave up 4 bases; unmatched junction bases: 6. The CDR3 loop is CSVPGTSGLYNEQFF. In nucleotides, the CDR3 is TGCAGCGTTCCCGGGACTAGCGGGTTGTACAATGAGCAGTTCTTC.

V gene TRBV11-2 combines with J gene TRBJ2-3, with D hard to call. Germline V gene lookup returns CDR1 SGHAT and CDR2 FQNNGV. The CDR3 consists of 15 residues. The V and J ends lost 0 bases and 1 base respectively, with 8 bases between them. DNA of the CDR3: TGTGCCAGCAGCTTAGATTCGAGGCGCACAGATACGCAGTATTTT. Translating gives CASSLDSRRTDTQYF.

The genes are TRBV7-9 and TRBJ2-5; TRBD1 matches 7 bases. This CDR3 has 15 amino acids. V lost 1 base to trimming and J lost 2 bases; unmatched junction nucleotides: 4. Germline values: CDR1 SEHNR, CDR2 FQNEAQ (reference sequence). The DNA of the CDR3 is TGTGCCAGCAGCTTAGGAGACAGGGATCAAGAGACCCAGTACTTC. Protein product: CASSLGDRDQETQYF.

V usage is TRBV15 and J usage is TRBJ2-1; D is unclear. Trimming took off 5 bases at V and 2 bases at J, with 16 bases between the two ends. The CDR3 runs to 16 residues. Germline V gives CDR1 LNHNV, CDR2 YYDKDF (reference sequence). The CDR3 spells CATSLEAISPYNEQFF. In DNA form, the CDR3 reads TGTGCCACCAGCCTCGAAGCCATCTCACCCTACAATGAGCAGTTCTTC.

This chain links TRBV9 with TRBJ2-3; D possibly corresponds to TRBD1 (5 bases). The CDR3 consists of 15 residues. V was trimmed by 0 bases and J by 2 bases, leaving 10 bases between them. The germline V gene has CDR1 SGDLS and CDR2 YYNGEE. CDR3: CASSVGGRSTDTQYF. Here the CDR3 DNA reads TGTGCCAGCAGCGTAGGGGGCAGATCCACAGATACGCAGTATTTT. Full variable domain (remainder filled in from reference TRBV9 and TRBJ2-3): DSGVTQTPKHLITATGQRVTLRCSPRSGDLSVYWYQQSLDQGLQFLIQYYNGEERAKGNILERFSAQQFPDLHSELNLSSLELGDSALYFCASSVGGRSTDTQYFGPGTRLTVL.

This clone appeared once. The V and J genes are TRBV5-1 and TRBJ2-3, with D possibly being TRBD2 (6 bases). The length of the CDR3 is 16 residues. The V gene lost 1 base and the J gene lost 4 bases, with 16 bases spanning the gap. Germline loops: CDR1 SGHRS, CDR2 YFSETQ. As DNA, the CDR3 is TGCGCCAGCAGCTTGTCGTCAAGGGGAGGTTCAGATACGCAGTATTTT. Protein product: CASSLSSRGGSDTQYF. The full variable domain, with the rest looked up from reference TRBV5-1 and TRBJ2-3, is KAGVTQTPRYLIKTRGQQVTLSCSPISGHRSVSWYQQTPGQGLQFLFEYFSETQRNKGNFPGRFSGRQFSNSRSEMNVSTLELGDSALYLCASSLSSRGGSDTQYFGPGTRLTVL.